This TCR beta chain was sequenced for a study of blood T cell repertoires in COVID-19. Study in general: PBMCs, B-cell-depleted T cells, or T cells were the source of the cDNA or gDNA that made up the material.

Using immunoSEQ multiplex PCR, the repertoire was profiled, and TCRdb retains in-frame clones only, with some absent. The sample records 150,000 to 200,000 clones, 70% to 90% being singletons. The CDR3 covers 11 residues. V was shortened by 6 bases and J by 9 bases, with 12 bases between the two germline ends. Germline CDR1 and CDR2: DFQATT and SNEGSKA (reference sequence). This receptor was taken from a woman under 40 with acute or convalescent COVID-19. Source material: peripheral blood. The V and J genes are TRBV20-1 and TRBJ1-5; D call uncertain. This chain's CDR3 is CSAPLRGPQHF. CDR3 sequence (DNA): TGCAGTGCCCCACTCCGAGGGCCCCAGCATTTT.